The 32 T cell receptor beta chains given below trace back to one sample, sequenced in a study of blood T cell repertoires in COVID-19. Profiled with immunoSEQ multiplex PCR; TCRdb holds only in-frame clones, not every one. The table lists 250,000 to 300,000 clones, about 88% of them singletons. Sample: peripheral blood. These receptor sequences come from a woman aged 55-75 years with COVID-19, enrolled during active disease.

This chain connects TRBV28 to TRBJ2-3; 10 nucleotides agree with TRBD2. Germline CDR1 and CDR2: MDHEN and SYDVKM. The CDR3 consists of 16 residues. Germline trimming cut 5 bases from V and 2 bases from J; bases unmatched to any gene: 7. The DNA for the CDR3 is TGTGCCAGCAGTCTAGCGGGAGTGGGTTTCACAGATACGCAGTATTTT. It specifies CASSLAGVGFTDTQYF. The whole variable domain, remainder taken from reference TRBV28 and TRBJ2-3, is DVKVTQSSRYLVKRTGEKVFLECVQDMDHENMFWYRQDPGLGLRLIYFSYDVKMKEKGDIPEGYSVSREKKERFSLILESASTNQTSMYLCASSLAGVGFTDTQYFGPGTRLTVL.

The chain recombines TRBV18 with TRBJ2-1, with 11 bases that match TRBD2. Germline CDR1 is KGHSH and CDR2 is LQKENI. V lost 6 bases and J lost 3; bases outside the gene matches: 4. The CDR3 extends over 15 amino acids. The CDR3 reads CASSALAGVYNEQFF. In nucleotides, the CDR3 is TGTGCCAGCTCGGCACTAGCGGGAGTCTACAATGAGCAGTTCTTC.

This clone has a handful of counts. The chain links TRBV11-2 to TRBJ2-7; D is unresolved. This CDR3 has 13 amino acids. Trimming cost V 0 bases and J 6 bases, with 9 bases left between them. Germline V gene lookup returns CDR1 SGHAT and CDR2 FQNNGV. CDR3 residues: CASSLESAAEQYF. For the CDR3, the DNA is TGTGCCAGCAGCTTAGAATCGGCGGCCGAGCAGTACTTC.

The chain is built from TRBV4-1 and TRBJ2-5; 15 bases line up with TRBD2. Trimming at V came to 3 bases and at J to 5 bases, leaving 7 bases not matched to a gene. Germline CDR1 MGHRA, CDR2 YSYEKL. The CDR3 sequence is 17 residues long. The DNA of the CDR3 is TGCGCCAGCAGCCAGGCCCGGACTAGCGGGAGGGAGGAGACCCAGTACTTC. It encodes CASSQARTSGREETQYF.

The rearrangement uses TRBV19 and TRBJ2-1; 16 bases align to TRBD2. CDR3 length: 15 residues. Germline V gene data show CDR1 as LNHDA and CDR2 as SQIVND (reference sequence). After removal of 3 bases from V and 15 bases from J, the junction contained 8 bases not matched to a gene. The CDR3: CASSMGLAGGPYRFF. CDR3 bases: TGTGCCAGTAGTATGGGACTAGCGGGAGGGCCTTATCGGTTCTTC.

The chain uses TRBV28 and TRBJ2-3; 8 nucleotides line up with TRBD2. Germline CDR1 is MDHEN and CDR2 is SYDVKM. V shed 2 bases, J shed 1 base, and the junction held 8 bases outside the gene matches. The CDR3 has 17 residues. CDR3 protein: CASSLPRTSSRTDTQYF. The CDR3 DNA is TGTGCCAGCAGTTTACCCCGGACTAGCTCCCGCACAGATACGCAGTATTTT.

The chain links TRBV18 to TRBJ2-7, with 14 bases fitting TRBD2. The V gene's germline CDR1 is KGHSH and CDR2 LQKENI. V lost 3 bases and J lost 6; bases outside the gene matches: 4. This CDR3 has 15 amino acids. The CDR3 sequence is CASSPGTSGRAEQYF. The DNA of the CDR3 is TGTGCCAGCTCACCCGGGACTAGCGGGAGAGCCGAGCAGTACTTC. Together with reference TRBV18 and TRBJ2-7, the CDR3 gives the full variable domain: NAGVMQNPRHLVRRRGQEARLRCSPMKGHSHVYWYRQLPEEGLKFMVYLQKENIIDESGMPKERFSAEFPKEGPSILRIQQVVRGDSAAYFCASSPGTSGRAEQYFGPGTRLTVT.

In nucleotides, the CDR3 is TGTGCCAGCAGCTTGTGGAGGGTGCTGATGAACACTGAAGCTTTCTTT. Protein: CASSLWRVLMNTEAFF. The V and J genes are TRBV5-6 and TRBJ1-1; D is ambiguous. V dropped 1 base and J dropped 0 bases, with 13 bases sitting between them. Germline lookup yields CDR1 SGHDT and CDR2 YYEEEE. CDR3 length: 16 amino acids.

In DNA form, the CDR3 reads TGTGCCAGCAGTTTAGGGGTAGCGGGAGCTCATGAGCAGTTCTTC. Residues: CASSLGVAGAHEQFF. The chain recombines TRBV28 with TRBJ2-1; 9 nucleotides line up with TRBD2. This CDR3 contains 15 residues. Trimming took 2 bases from V and 8 from J; bases not matched to a gene: 7. Germline V gives CDR1 MDHEN, CDR2 SYDVKM.

Note on this clone: This specimen includes other DNA sequences encoding the same CDR3. This chain connects TRBV5-1 to TRBJ2-1; 7 nucleotides match TRBD2. Germline assignment: CDR1 SGHRS and CDR2 YFSETQ. Losses at the gene ends were 0 bases for V and 3 bases for J; bases not matched to a gene: 3. This CDR3 region has 15 residues. In nucleotides, the CDR3 is TGCGCCAGCAGCTTGGGACTAGCTAACTACAATGAGCAGTTCTTC. Protein product: CASSLGLANYNEQFF.

The V gene is TRBV27, the J gene TRBJ2-1; 14 bases are a match to TRBD2. The trim removed 1 base at V and 6 bases at J, leaving 2 bases unmatched. Germline V lookup: CDR1 MNHEY, CDR2 SMNVEV (reference sequence). The CDR3 has 16 residues. CDR3: CASSLWGLAGVNEQFF. CDR3 DNA: TGTGCCAGCAGTTTATGGGGACTAGCGGGAGTCAATGAGCAGTTCTTC.

CDR3 coding DNA: TGTGCCAGCAGCTTCACAGGGGGCCAGGGAACTGAAGCTTTCTTT. As protein: CASSFTGGQGTEAFF. The chain joins TRBV11-2 to TRBJ1-1; 9 bases are shared with TRBD1. The CDR3 has 15 amino acids. Germline CDR1 and CDR2: SGHAT and FQNNGV. Trimming at V came to 3 bases and at J to 5 bases, leaving 7 bases not matched to a gene.

This chain links TRBV2 with TRBJ2-5, with D perhaps TRBD1 (6 bases). The V gene's germline CDR1 is SNHLY and CDR2 FYNNEI. The CDR3 runs 13 residues. The V gene lost 7 bases and the J gene lost 5 bases, with 14 bases spanning the gap. The CDR3 DNA is TGTGCCAGCAACAGGGATGTAGTGGAGACCCAGTACTTC. Its protein is CASNRDVVETQYF.

V usage is TRBV24-1 and J usage is TRBJ1-5; 9 bases match TRBD1. CDR1 and CDR2 from the germline V gene are KGHDR and SFDVKD. After removal of 3 bases from V and 7 bases from J, the junction contained 9 bases not matched to a gene. The CDR3 consists of 16 residues. The CDR3 spells CATSDGTTGGWQPQHF. The CDR3 nucleotides are TGTGCCACCAGTGATGGCACGACAGGGGGGTGGCAGCCCCAGCATTTT.

V and J are TRBV18 and TRBJ2-3; TRBD1 aligns across 8 bases. The V gene's germline CDR1 is KGHSH and CDR2 LQKENI. V trimming: 1 base; J trimming: 3 bases; junction bases outside the gene matches: 6. The CDR3 length is 16 residues. CDR3 nucleotides: TGTGCCAGCTCACCACGTCTGGACAGGGCGACAGATACGCAGTATTTT. The encoded protein is CASSPRLDRATDTQYF.

The gene calls are TRBV29-1 and TRBJ1-2, with 9 positions matching TRBD1. CDR1 is SQVTM, CDR2 ANQGSEA, per germline. The J segment lost 8 bases and the V segment lost 0 bases, leaving 28 bases of the junction unmatched. The CDR3 has 21 residues. CDR3 sequence: CSVEEGFLGQGRDRGSGGYTF. CDR3 bases: TGCAGCGTTGAAGAGGGGTTTTTGGGACAGGGAAGGGATCGCGGATCGGGCGGCTACACCTTC.

In this sample, this clone turned up once. This sequence joins TRBV3-1 (or the pseudogene TRBV3-2) and TRBJ2-3, with D maybe TRBD2 (6 bases). The CDR3 runs 15 residues. Germline CDR1 reads LGHDT; CDR2 reads YNNKEL (reference sequence). V lost 1 base and J lost 6, with 14 bases in between. Here the CDR3 DNA reads TGTGCCAGCAGCCAAGGTACGGGAGATTTGGATACGCAGTATTTT. Its protein product is CASSQGTGDLDTQYF.

V usage is TRBV28 and J usage is TRBJ1-5; tentatively, D is TRBD1 (5 bases). Germline values: CDR1 MDHEN, CDR2 SYDVKM. Trimming shortened V by 3 bases and J by 2 bases, and 11 bases separated the two germline ends. This CDR3 contains 15 residues. This chain's CDR3 is CASSLRGGGNQPQHF. The CDR3, as DNA: TGTGCCAGCAGTTTGCGGGGGGGAGGCAATCAGCCCCAGCATTTT.

This chain connects TRBV30 to TRBJ1-4, with D tentatively TRBD1 (5 bases). The CDR3 is 13 amino acids. Trimming cost V 3 bases and J 7 bases, with 12 bases left between them. CDR1 and CDR2 (germline): GTSNPN, SVGIG (reference sequence). The CDR3 bases are TGTGCCTGGAGGGGGCCAGCGCGTGAAAAACTGTTTTTT. It is translated as CAWRGPAREKLFF.

This clone showed up just a few times. The V gene is TRBV19, the J gene TRBJ1-6; D ambiguous. V was pared by 8 bases and J by 1 base, with 12 bases between. The CDR3 sequence is 15 residues long. Germline V CDR1 and CDR2: LNHDA, SQIVND (reference sequence). The CDR3 DNA follows: TGTGCCAGTCGACCCGGAGGGTCCTATAATTCACCCCTCCACTTT. Translating it yields CASRPGGSYNSPLHF.

The chain's CDR3 is CASSVTGSGNTIYF. The CDR3 nucleotides read TGTGCCAGCAGCGTTACAGGCTCTGGAAACACCATATATTTT. The chain employs TRBV5-6 and TRBJ1-3, with D possibly being TRBD1 (5 bases). The CDR3 loop spans 14 amino acids. Germline V lookup: CDR1 SGHDT, CDR2 YYEEEE. With 4 bases removed from V and 0 bases from J, the gap between germline ends came to 8 bases. Full variable domain (missing parts from reference TRBV5-6 and TRBJ1-3): DAGVTQSPTHLIKTRGQQVTLRCSPKSGHDTVSWYQQALGQGPQFIFQYYEEEERQRGNFPDRFSGHQFPNYSSELNVNALLLGDSALYLCASSVTGSGNTIYFGEGSWLTVV.

This chain's CDR3 is CASSEPRNYGYTF. The CDR3 nucleotides read TGTGCCAGTAGCGAGCCCAGGAACTATGGCTACACCTTC. This chain joins TRBV19 and TRBJ1-2; D is uncertain. The CDR3 is 13 residues long. With 6 bases removed from V and 2 bases from J, the gap between germline ends came to 10 bases. CDR1 and CDR2 from the germline V gene are LNHDA and SQIVND (reference sequence).

The chain links TRBV29-1 to TRBJ2-3; 8 nucleotides match TRBD2. The trim removed 7 bases at V and 5 bases at J, leaving 2 bases unmatched. The CDR3 loop spans 11 amino acids. Germline assignment: CDR1 SQVTM and CDR2 ANQGSEA. The CDR3 region has the DNA TGCAGCGGGGGACTAGGAGATACGCAGTATTTT. It translates to CSGGLGDTQYF.

The rearrangement uses TRBV14 and TRBJ1-4, with D maybe TRBD1 (6 bases). The V and J ends lost 4 bases and 2 bases respectively, with 11 bases between them. Germline-derived CDR1 and CDR2 are SGHDN and FVKESK. The CDR3 length is 15 residues. The CDR3 sequence: CASSRRGGTNEKLFF. The DNA of the CDR3 is TGTGCCAGCAGCCGACGGGGGGGCACTAATGAAAAACTGTTTTTT.

The rearrangement joins TRBV24-1 to TRBJ2-7; possibly TRBD1 for D (6 bases). Germline CDR1 reads KGHDR; CDR2 reads SFDVKD. The CDR3 length is 13 residues. V lost 3 bases and J 5 bases, leaving 10 bases between the germline ends. In nucleotides, the CDR3 is TGTGCCACCAGTGATGACAGGATCAACGAGCAGTACTTC. Amino acids: CATSDDRINEQYF.

The rearrangement links TRBV5-8 to TRBJ1-2; perhaps TRBD1 as D (5 bases). The germline V and J ends were trimmed by 2 bases and 2 bases, with 7 bases remaining between them. This CDR3 comprises 13 residues. CDR1 is SGHTS, CDR2 YDEGEE, per germline. CDR3: CASSFQGNYGYTF. The DNA of the CDR3 is TGTGCCAGCAGCTTTCAGGGCAACTATGGCTACACCTTC.

The CDR3 here is CASSVGLRTSVNEQFF. DNA of the CDR3: TGTGCCAGCAGCGTAGGTCTTAGGACTAGTGTCAATGAGCAGTTCTTC. V gene TRBV9 combines with J gene TRBJ2-1, with TRBD2 matching 7 bases. The CDR3 covers 16 residues. Germline V gene sequence: CDR1 SGDLS, CDR2 YYNGEE. After removal of 0 bases from V and 6 bases from J, the junction contained 9 bases not matched to a gene.

V is TRBV13 and J is TRBJ2-7; 12 bases match TRBD2. V trimming: 5 bases; J trimming: 6 bases; junction bases outside the gene matches: 11. CDR1 and CDR2 (germline): PRHDT, FYEKMQ (reference sequence). This CDR3 region has 16 residues. CDR3 bases: TGTGCCAGCAGCAATCGACTAGCGGGAGAACGGGGCGAGCAGTACTTC. Its protein product is CASSNRLAGERGEQYF.

This chain joins TRBV30 and TRBJ1-5; D is uncertain. The CDR3 is made up of 13 amino acids. Trimming pared 4 bases from V and 1 base from J, leaving 8 bases between. Germline V gives CDR1 GTSNPN, CDR2 SVGIG (reference sequence). CDR3 in DNA: TGTGCCTGGAATTCCAGGAGCAATCAGCCCCAGCATTTT. It translates to CAWNSRSNQPQHF.

V usage is TRBV7-3 and J usage is TRBJ1-2, with D tentatively TRBD1 (6 bases). The CDR3 sequence is 13 residues long. CDR1 and CDR2 from the germline V gene are SGHTA and FQGTGA. The V gene lost 3 bases and the J gene lost 8 bases, with 13 bases spanning the gap. CDR3 coding DNA: TGTGCCAGCAGCTTCCCGGGGGGCGAAGGCTACACCTTC. It specifies CASSFPGGEGYTF.

V gene TRBV5-6 combines with J gene TRBJ1-5, with TRBD1 matching 7 bases. Germline CDR1 reads SGHDT; CDR2 reads YYEEEE. J was trimmed by 6 bases and V by 5 bases; bases with no gene match: 11. The CDR3 contains 15 residues. The CDR3 region is CASSQFDREVQPQHF. CDR3 sequence (DNA): TGTGCCAGCAGTCAATTTGACAGGGAAGTTCAGCCCCAGCATTTT. The whole variable domain, remainder taken from reference TRBV5-6 and TRBJ1-5, is DAGVTQSPTHLIKTRGQQVTLRCSPKSGHDTVSWYQQALGQGPQFIFQYYEEEERQRGNFPDRFSGHQFPNYSSELNVNALLLGDSALYLCASSQFDREVQPQHFGDGTRLSIL.

The genes are TRBV18 and TRBJ2-1, with 7 bases aligning to TRBD2. Germline values: CDR1 KGHSH, CDR2 LQKENI. With 2 bases clipped from V and 9 bases from J, the junction kept 7 bases outside the gene matches. There are 14 residues in the CDR3. DNA for the CDR3: TGTGCCAGCTCACCAACATCTGGGGAGGGTGAGCAGTTCTTC. Amino acids: CASSPTSGEGEQFF.